This T cell receptor (beta chain) was sequenced during a study of cytomegalovirus exposure and HLA in healthy donors. On this clone itself: Its antigen remains unidentified.

Broader study findings: Cytomegalovirus association was listed for around 170 TCR beta chains. Rare TCR sequences predominated, though certain public TCRs were found in many donors. Cytomegalovirus status, reportedly, was diagnosed with high specificity and sensitivity by the classifier.

With 4 bases removed from V and 2 bases from J, the gap between germline ends came to 9 bases. Germline CDR1 is KGHSH and CDR2 is LQKENI. This CDR3 contains 15 residues. Using immunoSEQ multiplex PCR, the repertoire was profiled, and TCRdb retains in-frame clones only, with some absent. The sample has approximately 150,000 clones, 70% to 90% seen once; the top ten hold about 2.1%. The receptor comes from a man younger than 40 in good health and CMV-seropositive. The sequencing sample was made of PBMCs. J is TRBJ2-6 and V is TRBV18; D is ambiguous. CDR3 in amino acids: CASSLNPAGANVLTF. Here the CDR3 DNA reads TGTGCCAGCTCACTTAATCCCGCTGGGGCCAACGTCCTGACTTTC.